The source of this T cell receptor beta chain is a study of T cell responses to AZD1222 COVID-19 vaccine. Some clones are missing from TCRdb's copy, which holds only in-frame ones; the method was immunoSEQ multiplex PCR. The data show 100,000 or so clones, roughly 85% seen once. Germline CDR1 PRHDT, CDR2 FYEKMQ (reference sequence). Trimming cost V 5 bases and J 4 bases, with 11 bases left between them. The CDR3 extends over 13 amino acids. The sequenced sample was peripheral blood, obtained on day 0 of AZD1222 vaccination. This TCR came from an adult in good health. The V and J genes are TRBV13 and TRBJ1-2; D gene ambiguous. The CDR3 DNA reads TGTGCCAGCAGCGAAGCCGTCTCCTATGGCTACACCTTC. Residues: CASSEAVSYGYTF. Drawing the rest from reference TRBV13 and TRBJ1-2, the complete variable domain is AAGVIQSPRHLIKEKRETATLKCYPIPRHDTVYWYQQGPGQDPQFLISFYEKMQSDKGSIPDRFSAQQFSDYHSELNMSSLELGDSALYFCASSEAVSYGYTFGSGTRLTVV.